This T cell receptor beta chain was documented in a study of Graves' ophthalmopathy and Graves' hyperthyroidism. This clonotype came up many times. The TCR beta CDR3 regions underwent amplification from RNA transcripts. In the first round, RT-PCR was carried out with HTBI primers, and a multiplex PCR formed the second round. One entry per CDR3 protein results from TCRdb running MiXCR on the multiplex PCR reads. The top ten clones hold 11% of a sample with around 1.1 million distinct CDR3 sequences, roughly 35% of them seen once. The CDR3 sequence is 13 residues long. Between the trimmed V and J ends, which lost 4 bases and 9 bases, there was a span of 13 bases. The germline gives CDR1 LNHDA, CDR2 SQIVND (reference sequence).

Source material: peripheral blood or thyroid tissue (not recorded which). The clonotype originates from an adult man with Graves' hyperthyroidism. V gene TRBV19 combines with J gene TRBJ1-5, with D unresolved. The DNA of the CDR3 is TGTGCCAGTAGTACCACGGAAAGTTGGCCCCAGCATTTT. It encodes CASSTTESWPQHF.